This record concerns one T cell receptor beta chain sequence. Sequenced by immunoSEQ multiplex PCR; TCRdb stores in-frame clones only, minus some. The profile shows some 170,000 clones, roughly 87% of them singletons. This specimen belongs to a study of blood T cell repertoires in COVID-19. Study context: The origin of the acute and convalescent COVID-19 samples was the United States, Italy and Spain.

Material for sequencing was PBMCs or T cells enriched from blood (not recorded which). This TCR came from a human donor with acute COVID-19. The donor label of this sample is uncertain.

The CDR3 DNA is TGTGCCAGCAGTGAAGGACTAGTGAAAGAGACCCAGTACTTC. Its translation is CASSEGLVKETQYF. The V call is TRBV6-1, the J call TRBJ2-5; D is perhaps TRBD2 (6 bases). Germline V CDR1 and CDR2: MNHNS, SASEGT. Trimming cost V 1 base and J 3 bases, with 9 bases left between them. This CDR3 spans 14 amino acids.